This TCR beta chain was documented in a study of blood T cell repertoires in COVID-19. Study-level information: Collection of acute and convalescent COVID-19 samples took place in the United States, Italy and Spain. The analysed material was cDNA or gDNA that came from T cells, B-cell-depleted T cells, or PBMCs.

CDR1 and CDR2 (germline): MNHNS, SASEGT. V gave up 3 bases and J gave up 3 bases, with 6 bases separating them. The CDR3 has 12 residues. TCRdb's table, derived via immunoSEQ multiplex PCR, lists solely in-frame clones and lacks some. Of 120,000 or so clones listed, roughly 74% are singletons. V gene TRBV6-1 combines with J gene TRBJ2-7; perhaps TRBD2 as D (5 bases). Sequencing was carried out using peripheral blood. The TCR sequence derives from a man between 60 and 75 years old with acute or convalescent COVID-19. DNA for the CDR3: TGTGCCAGCAGTGACCGGGGCTACGAGCAGTACTTC. As protein: CASSDRGYEQYF.